The T cell receptor (beta chain) described here comes from a study of OX40 agonist ivuxolimab in advanced cancers. Here immunoSEQ multiplex PCR was the method, and the copy in TCRdb shows in-frame clones only, minus some. This table has around 60,000 clones, roughly nine tenths appearing once. Autoimmune disease history or systemic immunosuppression was exclusionary. Blood specimens came from baseline, cycle 4 day 1, and cycle 7 day 1. The source material was CD4+ or CD8+ T cells sorted from blood, sampled in a trial of the OX40 agonist ivuxolimab. The sequence came from an adult with an advanced solid tumor such as melanoma, head and neck, liver or kidney cancer.

The CDR3 loop is CASSFAGATQYF. The CDR3 nucleotides are TGTGCCAGCAGTTTCGCAGGGGCTACCCAGTACTTC. V and J are TRBV25-1 and TRBJ2-5; a weak D match, TRBD1 (6 bases). The CDR3 runs to 12 residues. Trimming pared 5 bases from V and 8 bases from J, leaving 12 bases between. Germline V gives CDR1 MGHDK, CDR2 SYGVNS. The full variable domain, completed using reference TRBV25-1 and TRBJ2-5, is EADIYQTPRYLVIGTGKKITLECSQTMGHDKMYWYQQDPGMELHLIHYSYGVNSTEKGDLSSESTVSRIRTEHFPLTLESARPSHTSQYLCASSFAGATQYFGPGTRLLVL.